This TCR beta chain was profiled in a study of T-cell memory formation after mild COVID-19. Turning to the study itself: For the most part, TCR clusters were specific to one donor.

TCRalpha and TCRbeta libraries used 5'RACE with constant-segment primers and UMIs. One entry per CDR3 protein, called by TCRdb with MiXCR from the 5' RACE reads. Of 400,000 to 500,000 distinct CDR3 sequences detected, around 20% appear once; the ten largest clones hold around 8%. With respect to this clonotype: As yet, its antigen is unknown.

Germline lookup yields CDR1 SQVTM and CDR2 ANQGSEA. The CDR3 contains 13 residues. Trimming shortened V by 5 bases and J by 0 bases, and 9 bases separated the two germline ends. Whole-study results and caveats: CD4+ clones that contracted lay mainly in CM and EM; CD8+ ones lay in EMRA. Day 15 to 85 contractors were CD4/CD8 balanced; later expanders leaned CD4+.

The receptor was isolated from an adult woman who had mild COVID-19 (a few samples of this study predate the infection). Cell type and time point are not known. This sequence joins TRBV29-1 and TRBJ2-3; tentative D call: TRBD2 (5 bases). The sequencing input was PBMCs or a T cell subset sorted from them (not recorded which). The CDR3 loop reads CSVQAASTDTQYF. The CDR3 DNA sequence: TGCAGCGTTCAAGCGGCTAGCACAGATACGCAGTATTTT.